A single T cell receptor (beta chain) is shown here with its context. The CDR3 covers 14 residues. J gave up 5 bases and V 6 bases, and 11 bases lay outside the gene matches. Looked up from germline, CDR1 is GTSNPN and CDR2 is SVGIG (reference sequence). The protocol was immunoSEQ multiplex PCR, while the TCRdb copy is restricted to in-frame clones and leaves out a portion. Of roughly 15,000 clones listed, about 86% are singletons. The data were taken from a study of T cell changes during pregnancy in multiple sclerosis. The source was CD8+ T cells from peripheral blood mononuclear cells, collected in the first trimester of pregnancy. This TCR derives from a female donor with multiple sclerosis, enrolled in a pregnancy study. The J gene is TRBJ2-7, the V gene TRBV30, with 9 bases matching TRBD1. The CDR3: CACNFPDRGHEQYF. CDR3 bases: TGTGCCTGTAATTTTCCGGACAGGGGCCACGAGCAGTACTTC.